The entry that follows covers one T cell receptor (beta chain) sequence. Its specificity is unknown. V shed 1 base and J shed 5 bases, with 9 bases lying between them. CDR3 length: 14 amino acids. The germline gives CDR1 MNHEY, CDR2 SVGAGI. This record comes from a study of response to subunit inactivated influenza vaccine. General study results and limits: Each seasonal influenza vaccination, the authors suggested, recruits few new T cells.

TCRdb recomputed calls from the RT-PCR reads with MiXCR, one row per CDR3 protein. The repertoire consists of 650,000 to 800,000 distinct CDR3 sequences, with approximately 15% occurring once and the leading ten covering 6.5% to 8.5%. The chain couples TRBV6-5 to TRBJ2-1; TRBD2 is a possible D gene (6 bases). The source is a man aged 50 to 60 who received an inactivated influenza vaccine. Here the sequenced sample was PBMCs from blood, taken 14 to 15 days before vaccination. In DNA form, the CDR3 reads TGTGCCAGCAGTTACTTTGCTAGCGACAATGAGCAGTTCTTC. This sequence encodes CASSYFASDNEQFF.